This T cell receptor (beta chain) is drawn from a study of T cell changes during pregnancy in multiple sclerosis (dated by TCRdb to the late 2010s). For the study in its entirety: The study looked at changes in the T cell repertoire across pregnancy in women with multiple sclerosis.

Libraries were made using the immunoSEQ multiplex PCR assay. Held by TCRdb, this immuneACCESS table contains in-frame sequences only and omits some clones. Under half of the omission traces to an unresolved V gene where checked; the cause of the rest is unknown. Recorded for this sample are around 80,000 clones; about 90% of them occurred a single time. The ten largest account for 1.4% of the sample. About this clone itself: Its antigen specificity is not known. Base qualities are not at hand, and no much larger clone is one base apart.

This receptor was obtained from a female donor with multiple sclerosis, enrolled in a pregnancy study. The sequencing used peripheral blood, collected before pregnancy.

Here is the DNA: TGTGCCACCTCGTTCGACAGGAGGAATTCTAACTATGGCTACACCTTC. It encodes CATSFDRRNSNYGYTF. The sequence is built from TRBV15 and TRBJ1-2; TRBD1 is possibly the D segment (6 matching bases). CDR1 LNHNV and CDR2 YYDKDF are derived from the germline V gene (reference sequence). From cysteine to phenylalanine, the CDR3 is 16 amino acids long. Only the CDR3 portion is preserved as DNA: 48 bases, with reading frame beginning at the first base. V sheds 8 bases and J sheds 0 bases, leaving 19 bases between their ends. Where the CDR3 stops, the reference TRBV15 and TRBJ1-2 genes take over; the full variable domain is DAMVIQNPRYQVTQFGKPVTLSCSQTLNHNVMYWYQQKSSQAPKLLFHYYDKDFNNEADTPDNFQSRRPNTSFCFLDIRSPGLGDTAMYLCATSFDRRNSNYGYTFGSGTRLTVV.